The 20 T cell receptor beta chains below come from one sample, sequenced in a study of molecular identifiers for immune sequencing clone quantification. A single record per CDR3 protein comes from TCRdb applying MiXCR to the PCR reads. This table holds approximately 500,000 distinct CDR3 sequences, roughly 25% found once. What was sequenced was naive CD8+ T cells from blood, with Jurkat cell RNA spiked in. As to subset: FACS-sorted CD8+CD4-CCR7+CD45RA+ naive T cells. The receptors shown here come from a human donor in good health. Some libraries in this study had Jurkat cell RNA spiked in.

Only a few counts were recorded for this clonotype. CDR3 nucleotides: TGTGCCAGCAGCTTATCAGACTCTGGAAACACCATATATTTT. Translation: CASSLSDSGNTIYF. The chain combines TRBV7-2 with TRBJ1-3; D gene ambiguous. This CDR3 region has 14 residues. Trimming took 2 bases from V and 0 from J, leaving 5 bases between them. CDR1 and CDR2 (germline): SGHTA, FQGNSA.

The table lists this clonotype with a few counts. In nucleotides, the CDR3 is TGTGCCAGCAGGAAACAGGGGGCGATAAACACCGGGGAGCTGTTTTTT. Translated: CASRKQGAINTGELFF. The chain couples TRBV2 to TRBJ2-2; the match to TRBD1 covers 9 bases. Trimming at V came to 6 bases and at J to 2 bases, leaving 7 bases not matched to a gene. Germline V gene lookup returns CDR1 SNHLY and CDR2 FYNNEI. This CDR3 comprises 16 residues.

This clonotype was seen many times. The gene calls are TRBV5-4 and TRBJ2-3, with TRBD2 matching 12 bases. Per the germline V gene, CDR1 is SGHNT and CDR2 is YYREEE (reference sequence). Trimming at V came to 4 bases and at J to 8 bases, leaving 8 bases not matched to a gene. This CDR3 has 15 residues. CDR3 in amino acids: CASSPPTSGGGTQYF. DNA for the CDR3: TGTGCCAGCAGCCCTCCGACTAGCGGGGGTGGTACGCAGTATTTT.

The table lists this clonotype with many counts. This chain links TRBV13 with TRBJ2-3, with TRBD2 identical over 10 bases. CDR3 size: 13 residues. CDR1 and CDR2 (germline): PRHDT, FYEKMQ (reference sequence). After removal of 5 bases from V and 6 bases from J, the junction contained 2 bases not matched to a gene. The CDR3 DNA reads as TGTGCCAGCAGCAAGGGACTAGCGGATACGCAGTATTTT. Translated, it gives CASSKGLADTQYF.

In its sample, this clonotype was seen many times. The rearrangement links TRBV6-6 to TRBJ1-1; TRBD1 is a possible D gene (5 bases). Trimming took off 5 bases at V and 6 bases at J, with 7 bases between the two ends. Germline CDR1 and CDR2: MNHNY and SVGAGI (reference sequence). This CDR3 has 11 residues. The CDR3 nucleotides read TGTGCCAGCAGTACCAGGGCTGAAGCTTTCTTT. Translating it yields CASSTRAEAFF.

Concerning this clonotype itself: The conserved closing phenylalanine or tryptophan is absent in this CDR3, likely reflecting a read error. The CDR3 spells CASSYLERFYEQYL. CDR3 in DNA: TGTGCCAGCAGTTACTTGGAGAGATTCTACGAGCAGTACCTC. This chain uses TRBV6-2 or TRBV6-3 with TRBJ2-7; D is uncertain. Germline V lookup: CDR1 MNHEY, CDR2 SVGEGT. V lost 1 base to trimming and J lost 3 bases, with 10 bases between them. This CDR3 has 14 amino acids.

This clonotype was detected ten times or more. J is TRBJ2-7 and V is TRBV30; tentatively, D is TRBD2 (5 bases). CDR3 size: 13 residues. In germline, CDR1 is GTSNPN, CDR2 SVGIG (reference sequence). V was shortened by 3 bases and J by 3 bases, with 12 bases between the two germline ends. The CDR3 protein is CAWSADGGYEQYF. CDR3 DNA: TGTGCCTGGAGCGCGGACGGAGGCTACGAGCAGTACTTC.

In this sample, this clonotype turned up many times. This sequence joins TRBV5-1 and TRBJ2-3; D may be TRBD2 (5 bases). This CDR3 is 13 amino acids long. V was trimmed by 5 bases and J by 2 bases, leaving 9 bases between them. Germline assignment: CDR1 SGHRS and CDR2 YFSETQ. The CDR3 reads CASRRGDTDTQYF. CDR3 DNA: TGCGCCAGCAGACGGGGAGACACAGATACGCAGTATTTT.

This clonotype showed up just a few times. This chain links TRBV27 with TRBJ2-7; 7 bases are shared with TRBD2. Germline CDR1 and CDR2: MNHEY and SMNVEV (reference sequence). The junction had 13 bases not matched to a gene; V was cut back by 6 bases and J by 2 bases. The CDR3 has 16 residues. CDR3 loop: CASSPTSGGDPYEQYF. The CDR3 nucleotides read TGTGCCAGCAGCCCCACGTCTGGGGGGGACCCCTACGAGCAGTACTTC.

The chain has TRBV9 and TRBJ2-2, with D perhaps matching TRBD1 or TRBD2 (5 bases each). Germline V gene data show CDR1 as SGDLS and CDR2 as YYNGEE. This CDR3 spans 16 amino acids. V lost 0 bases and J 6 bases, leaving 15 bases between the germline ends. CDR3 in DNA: TGTGCCAGCAGCGTAGAAAGGGGAGTTGTAGCCGGGGAGCTGTTTTTT. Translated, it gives CASSVERGVVAGELFF.

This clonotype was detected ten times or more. CDR3 sequence: CATSDPTSGMNNEQFF. The CDR3 DNA reads TGTGCCACCAGTGATCCGACTAGCGGGATGAACAATGAGCAGTTCTTC. This chain joins TRBV24-1 and TRBJ2-1; 11 bases map to TRBD2. The V gene's germline CDR1 is KGHDR and CDR2 SFDVKD. Unmatched junction bases numbered 5, after V lost 3 bases and J lost 5 bases. The CDR3 is 16 residues long.

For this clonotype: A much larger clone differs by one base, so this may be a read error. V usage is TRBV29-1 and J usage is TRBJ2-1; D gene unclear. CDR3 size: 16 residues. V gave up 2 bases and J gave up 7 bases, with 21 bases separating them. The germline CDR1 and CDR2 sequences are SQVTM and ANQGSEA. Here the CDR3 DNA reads TGCAGCGTTGAAAATCCTAAAAGATATGGCGTAAATGAGCAGTTCTTC. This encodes CSVENPKRYGVNEQFF.

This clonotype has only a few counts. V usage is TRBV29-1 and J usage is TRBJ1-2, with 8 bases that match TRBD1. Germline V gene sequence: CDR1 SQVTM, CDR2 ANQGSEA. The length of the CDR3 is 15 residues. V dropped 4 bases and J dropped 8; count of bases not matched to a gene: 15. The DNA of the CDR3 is TGCAGCGTTGCCCCAGGGGCAGGGGGCGATCAAGGCTACACCTTC. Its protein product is CSVAPGAGGDQGYTF.

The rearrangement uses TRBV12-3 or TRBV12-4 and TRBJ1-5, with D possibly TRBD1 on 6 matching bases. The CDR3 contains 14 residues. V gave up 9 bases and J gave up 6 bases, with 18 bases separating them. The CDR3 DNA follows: TGTGCCAGTACGACAGGTGGCGGCACTCAGCCCCAGCATTTT. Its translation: CASTTGGGTQPQHF.

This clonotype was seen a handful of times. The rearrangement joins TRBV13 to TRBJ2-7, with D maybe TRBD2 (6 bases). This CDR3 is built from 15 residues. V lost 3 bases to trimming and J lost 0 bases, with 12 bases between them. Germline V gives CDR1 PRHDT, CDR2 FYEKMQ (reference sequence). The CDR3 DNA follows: TGTGCCAGCAGCTTGGGAGGAGCTAACTCCTACGAGCAGTACTTC. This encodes CASSLGGANSYEQYF.

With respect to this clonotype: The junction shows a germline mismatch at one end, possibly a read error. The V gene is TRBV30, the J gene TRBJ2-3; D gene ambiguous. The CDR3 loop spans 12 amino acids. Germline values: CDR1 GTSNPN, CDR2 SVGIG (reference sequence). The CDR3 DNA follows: TGTGCCTGGGGTGTAGGAGCAGATACGCAGTATTTT. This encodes CAWGVGADTQYF.

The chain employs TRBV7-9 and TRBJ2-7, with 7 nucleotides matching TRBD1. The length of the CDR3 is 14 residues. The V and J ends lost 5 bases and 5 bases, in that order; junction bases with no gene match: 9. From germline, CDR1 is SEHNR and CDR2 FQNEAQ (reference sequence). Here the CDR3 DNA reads TGTGCCAGCAGCCCCGATGACAGGGATCACGAGCAGTACTTC. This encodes CASSPDDRDHEQYF.

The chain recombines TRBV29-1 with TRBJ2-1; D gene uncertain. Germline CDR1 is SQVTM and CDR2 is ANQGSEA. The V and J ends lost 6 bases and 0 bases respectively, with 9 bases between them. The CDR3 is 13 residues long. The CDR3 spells CSVLPASYNEQFF. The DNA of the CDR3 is TGCAGCGTCCTCCCCGCCTCCTACAATGAGCAGTTCTTC.

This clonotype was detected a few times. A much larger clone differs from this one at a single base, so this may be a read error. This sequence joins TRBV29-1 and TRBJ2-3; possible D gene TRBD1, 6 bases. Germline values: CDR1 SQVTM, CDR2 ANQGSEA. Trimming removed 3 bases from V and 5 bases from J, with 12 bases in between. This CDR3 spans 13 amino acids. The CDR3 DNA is TGCAGCGTTGACGGACAGAGCGAAGATACGCAGTATTTT. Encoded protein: CSVDGQSEDTQYF.

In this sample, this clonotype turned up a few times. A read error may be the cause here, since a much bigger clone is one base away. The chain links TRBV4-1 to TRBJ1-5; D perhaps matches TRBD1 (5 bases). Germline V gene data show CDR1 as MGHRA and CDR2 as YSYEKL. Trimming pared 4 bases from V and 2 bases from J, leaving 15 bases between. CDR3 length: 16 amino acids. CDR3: CASSLPEGQGNQPQHF. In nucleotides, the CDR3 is TGCGCCAGCAGCCTTCCCGAGGGGCAGGGCAATCAGCCCCAGCATTTT.